This T cell receptor beta chain derives from a study of OX40 agonist ivuxolimab in advanced cancers. The study's findings and limits: The antigen specificity of the peripheral T cells (those that were expanded) was not determined. Expansion of clones was among the lowest in partial responders at 0.1-3.0 mg/kg. A proportion of nonresponders additionally exhibited low normalized T-cell clonal expansion.

Germline V gene lookup returns CDR1 WNHNN and CDR2 SYGVQD (reference sequence). The germline V and J ends were trimmed by 7 bases and 4 bases, with 20 bases remaining between them. CDR3 length: 16 amino acids. Profiling relied on immunoSEQ multiplex PCR, and the TCRdb table lists in-frame clones only, not all of them. The table lists tens of thousands of clones, 70% to 90% of them singletons. A word on this clone: The antigen is unknown.

This clonotype was sampled from an adult with an advanced solid tumor such as melanoma, head and neck, liver or kidney cancer. V and J are TRBV10-1 and TRBJ1-5; D unclear. The material sequenced was CD4+ or CD8+ T cells sorted from blood, taken in a trial of the OX40 agonist ivuxolimab. DNA for the CDR3: TGCGCCAGCAACTCTAAGGAACACTTCAAGAATCAGCCCCAGCATTTT. Amino acids: CASNSKEHFKNQPQHF.